This T cell receptor (beta chain) was documented in a study of response to subunit inactivated influenza vaccine. General study findings and limits: It was suggested by the authors that few new T cells are recruited by each seasonal influenza vaccination.

CDR3 length: 18 amino acids. Losses at the gene ends were 4 bases for V and 3 bases for J; bases not matched to a gene: 18. CDR1 and CDR2 (germline): SGHRS, YFSETQ. With regard to this clonotype: What it binds is unknown.

TCRdb independently ran MiXCR on the RT-PCR reads; one entry per CDR3 protein. The profile shows hundreds of thousands of distinct CDR3 sequences, over 10% of them singletons. Sequenced here: PBMCs from blood, sampled roughly 45 days after vaccination. This TCR was sampled from a man in his forties or fifties who received an inactivated influenza vaccine. The chain has TRBV5-1 and TRBJ2-7, with TRBD1 matching 8 bases. CDR3 coding DNA: TGCGCCAGCAGCCACGGACAGGGATTGGGCTGGAGGGGCTACGAGCAGTACTTC. Translation gives CASSHGQGLGWRGYEQYF.